These T cell receptor beta chains were read from a single sample in a study of T cell changes during pregnancy in multiple sclerosis. Profiling relied on immunoSEQ multiplex PCR, and the TCRdb table lists in-frame clones only, not all of them. Found here are about 40,000 clones, roughly nine tenths of them singletons; the top ten hold 1% to 1.5%. The source was peripheral blood, collected before pregnancy. The receptors come from a female donor with multiple sclerosis, enrolled in a pregnancy study. The conserved cysteine and the conserved F or W are not part of the CDR3 here. Size is omitted from some rows. Given values are once, few, many or a class for expanded clones.

v_call	j_call	clone_size	cdr3_aa
TRBV30	TRBJ2-1	-	AWSDRVGTSF
TRBV6-6	TRBJ1-4	-	ASGQTNEKLF
TRBV7-2	TRBJ1-5	-	ASSPGINQPQH
TRBV19	TRBJ2-3	-	ASSETQGADTQY
TRBV5-1	TRBJ2-3	-	ASSLQGTDTQY
TRBV28	TRBJ2-1	-	ASSLLTRSKGEQF
TRBV2	TRBJ1-1	-	ASSVQGFNTEAF
TRBV5-5	TRBJ2-4	-	ASSLEWGSDIQY
TRBV6-4	TRBJ2-1	-	ASAVEGTNYNEQF
TRBV21-1	TRBJ2-1	once	ASSSNGLRNEQF
TRBV11-2	TRBJ2-3	once	ASSPVKGARGTDTQY
TRBV4-3	TRBJ2-7	few	ASSQDQTTGGRLY
TRBV5-1	TRBJ2-1	-	ASRLAGVAYNEQF
TRBV4-3	TRBJ1-5	-	ASSPNRDSNQPQH
TRBV21-1	TRBJ2-5	-	ASTSAPGGETQY
TRBV10-3	TRBJ1-2	-	AIRAGGYGYT
TRBV5-6	TRBJ1-1	-	ASSLVDGNSEAF
TRBV7-9	TRBJ2-7	-	ASSSTGGGQY
TRBV19	TRBJ2-3	-	ASSKGLAGGSIRWSDTQY
TRBV2	TRBJ2-7	-	ASNVHSRGPQYYEQY
TRBV6-5	TRBJ1-1	-	ASRSRQGVNTEAF
TRBV2	TRBJ1-1	-	ASSSKPNTEAF
TRBV6-1	TRBJ1-5	once	ASSEFGPDVLGPQH
TRBV5-1	TRBJ2-3	-	ASSPGHSADTQY
TRBV10-3	TRBJ1-1	-	AISESEGIEAF
TRBV7-2	TRBJ2-2	-	ASSVPAGELF
TRBV27	TRBJ2-5	-	ASKALGALETQY
TRBV10-2	TRBJ2-7	-	ASSVAGGPHEQY
TRBV30	TRBJ1-6	-	AWSGDRSSSYNSPLH
TRBV16	TRBJ2-6	-	ASSQSGTGFSGANVLT